A single T cell receptor (beta chain) is shown here with its context. The CDR3 has 12 residues. In germline, CDR1 is MNHEY, CDR2 SVGAGI. Trimming removed 4 bases from V and 7 bases from J; junction bases left unmatched: 4. The data are from a study of blood T cell repertoires in COVID-19. Study-wide context: The samples span acute and convalescent COVID-19 from the United States, Italy and Spain. Nucleic acid was either cDNA or gDNA, and it came from T cells, B-cell-depleted T cells, or PBMCs.

Authors' processing steps: Estimation of nucleated cell counts was performed using reference gene primer amplification. Some clones are missing from TCRdb's copy, which holds only in-frame ones; the method was immunoSEQ multiplex PCR. The V and J calls and the clone size are those of that table, but D and trimming were determined from the DNA. Among 85,000 to 130,000 clones listed, roughly 92% were seen once. Material for sequencing was peripheral blood. The genes are TRBV6-5 and TRBJ2-7; 7 bases are shared with TRBD1. This clonotype originated in a man in his fifties or sixties with acute or convalescent COVID-19. CDR3 sequence (DNA): TGTGCCAGCAGTTTAGGGGGCGGGGAGCAGTACTTC. It codes for CASSLGGGEQYF.